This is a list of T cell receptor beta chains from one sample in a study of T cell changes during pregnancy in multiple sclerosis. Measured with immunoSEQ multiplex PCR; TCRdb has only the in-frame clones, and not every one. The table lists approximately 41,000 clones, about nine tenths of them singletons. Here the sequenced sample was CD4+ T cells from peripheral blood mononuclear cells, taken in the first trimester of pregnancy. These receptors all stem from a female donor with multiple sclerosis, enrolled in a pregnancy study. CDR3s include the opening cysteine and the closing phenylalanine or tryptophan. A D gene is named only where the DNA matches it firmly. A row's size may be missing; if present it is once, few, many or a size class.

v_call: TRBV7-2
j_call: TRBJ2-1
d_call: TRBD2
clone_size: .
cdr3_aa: CASSLRTSGRVNEQFF
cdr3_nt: TGTGCCAGCAGCTTAAGGACTAGCGGGAGAGTCAATGAGCAGTTCTTC

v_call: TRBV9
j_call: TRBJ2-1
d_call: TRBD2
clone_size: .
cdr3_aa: CASSSAGGPLDEQFF
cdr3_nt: TGTGCCAGCAGCTCAGCGGGAGGGCCGTTGGATGAGCAGTTCTTC

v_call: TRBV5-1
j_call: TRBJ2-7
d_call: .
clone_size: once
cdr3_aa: CASSLSEGSIYEQYF
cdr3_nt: TGCGCCAGCAGCTTGAGTGAGGGTTCTATCTACGAGCAGTACTTC

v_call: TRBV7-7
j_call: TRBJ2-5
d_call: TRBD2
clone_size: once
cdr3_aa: CASSLYAPLAGGQETQYF
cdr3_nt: TGTGCTAGCAGCTTATACGCCCCATTAGCGGGAGGCCAAGAGACCCAGTACTTC

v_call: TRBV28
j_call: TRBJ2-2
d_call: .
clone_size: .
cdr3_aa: CASSLAVGPTGELFF
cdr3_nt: TGTGCCAGCAGTTTAGCGGTTGGCCCCACCGGGGAGCTGTTTTTT

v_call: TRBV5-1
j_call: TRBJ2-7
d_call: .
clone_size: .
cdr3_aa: CASSWRPEEQYF
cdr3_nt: TGCGCCAGCAGCTGGAGGCCGGAGGAGCAGTACTTC

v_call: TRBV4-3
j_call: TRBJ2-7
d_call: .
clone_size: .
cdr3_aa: CASSQDYQQGYEQYF
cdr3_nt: TGCGCCAGCAGCCAAGATTACCAACAGGGCTACGAGCAGTACTTC

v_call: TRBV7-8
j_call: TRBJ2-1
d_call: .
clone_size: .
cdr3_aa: CASSFTGTFNEQFF
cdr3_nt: TGTGCCAGCAGCTTCACCGGGACTTTCAATGAGCAGTTCTTC

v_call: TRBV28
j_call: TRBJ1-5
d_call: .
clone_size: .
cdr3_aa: CASSRGSNQPQHF
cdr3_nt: TGTGCCAGCAGTCGGGGGAGCAATCAGCCCCAGCATTTT

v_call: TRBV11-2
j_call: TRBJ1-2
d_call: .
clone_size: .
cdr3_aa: CASSFGARDVSGYTF
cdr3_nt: TGTGCCAGCAGCTTTGGTGCCAGGGATGTGAGCGGCTACACCTTC

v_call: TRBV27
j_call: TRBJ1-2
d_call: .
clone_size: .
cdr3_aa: CASSPSWGRTNYGYTF
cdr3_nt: TGTGCCAGCAGCCCCTCTTGGGGCCGAACTAACTATGGCTACACCTTC

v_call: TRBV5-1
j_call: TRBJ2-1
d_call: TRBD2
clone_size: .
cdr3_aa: CASSLAHGGNEQFF
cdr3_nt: TGCGCCAGCAGCTTGGCACACGGGGGGAATGAGCAGTTCTTC

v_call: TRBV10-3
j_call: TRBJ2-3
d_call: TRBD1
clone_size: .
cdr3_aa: CAINSDRGLGTDTQYF
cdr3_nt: TGTGCCATCAATTCGGACAGGGGGCTGGGGACAGATACGCAGTATTTT

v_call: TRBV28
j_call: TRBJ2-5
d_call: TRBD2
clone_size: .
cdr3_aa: CASNLRTSGSETQYF
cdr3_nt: TGTGCCAGCAACCTAAGGACTAGCGGGAGTGAGACCCAGTACTTC

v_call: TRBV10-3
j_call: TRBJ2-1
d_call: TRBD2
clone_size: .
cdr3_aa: CAISASGSSSGDNEQFF
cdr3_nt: TGTGCCATCAGTGCTAGCGGGAGTTCGTCTGGTGACAATGAGCAGTTCTTC

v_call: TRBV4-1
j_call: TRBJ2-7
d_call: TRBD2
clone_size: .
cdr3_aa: CASREFGTTYEQYF
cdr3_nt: TGCGCCAGCAGAGAGTTTGGGACTACCTACGAGCAGTACTTC

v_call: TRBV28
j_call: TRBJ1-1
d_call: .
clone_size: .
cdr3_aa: CATRTPTEAFF
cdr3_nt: TGTGCCACCAGGACTCCGACTGAAGCTTTCTTT

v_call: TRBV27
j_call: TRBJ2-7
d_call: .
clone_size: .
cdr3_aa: CASGERGGLNEQYF
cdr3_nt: TGTGCCAGCGGGGAACGAGGAGGATTAAACGAGCAGTACTTC

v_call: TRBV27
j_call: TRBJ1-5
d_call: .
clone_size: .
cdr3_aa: CASSLSGFNQPQHF
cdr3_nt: TGTGCCAGCAGTTTGTCAGGGTTCAATCAGCCCCAGCATTTT

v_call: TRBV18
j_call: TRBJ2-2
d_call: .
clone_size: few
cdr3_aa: CASSPKGVPNTGELFF
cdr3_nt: TGTGCCAGCTCACCAAAAGGGGTGCCCAACACCGGGGAGCTGTTTTTT

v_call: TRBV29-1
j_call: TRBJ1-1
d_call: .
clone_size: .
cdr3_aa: CSALEAGGNTEAFF
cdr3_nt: TGCAGCGCGCTGGAGGCCGGGGGAAACACTGAAGCTTTCTTT

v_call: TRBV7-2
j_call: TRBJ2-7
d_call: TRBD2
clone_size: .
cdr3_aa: CASSAPTSGKYEQYF
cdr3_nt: TGTGCCAGCAGCGCTCCGACTAGCGGGAAGTACGAGCAGTACTTC

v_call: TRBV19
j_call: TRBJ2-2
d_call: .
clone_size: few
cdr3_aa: CASTREGELFF
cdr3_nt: TGTGCCAGTACGCGAGAGGGGGAGCTGTTTTTT

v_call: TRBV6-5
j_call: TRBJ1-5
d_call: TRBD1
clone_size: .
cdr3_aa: CASSWTGTGQPQHF
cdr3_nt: TGTGCCAGCAGTTGGACAGGGACGGGTCAGCCCCAGCATTTT

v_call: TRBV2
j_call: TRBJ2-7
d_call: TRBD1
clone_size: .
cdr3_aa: CASRPLTYRDRVSYEQYF
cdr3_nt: TGTGCCAGCAGACCACTAACCTACCGGGACAGGGTGTCGTACGAGCAGTACTTC

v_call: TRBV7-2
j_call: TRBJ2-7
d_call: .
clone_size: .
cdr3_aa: CASRGGLGAYEQYF
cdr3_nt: TGTGCCAGCAGAGGGGGATTAGGGGCCTACGAGCAGTACTTC

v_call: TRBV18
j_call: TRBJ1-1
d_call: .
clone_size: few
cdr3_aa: CASSPKGSAEAFF
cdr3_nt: TGTGCCAGCTCACCCAAGGGTAGCGCTGAAGCTTTCTTT

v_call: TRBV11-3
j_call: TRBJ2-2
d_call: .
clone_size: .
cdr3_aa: CASSLHTGELFF
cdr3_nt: TGTGCCAGCAGTCTACACACCGGGGAGCTGTTTTTT

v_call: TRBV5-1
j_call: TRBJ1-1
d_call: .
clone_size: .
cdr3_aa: CASSLGDRDIGWAFF
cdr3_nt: TGCGCCAGCAGCTTGGGGGATAGGGACATCGGTTGGGCTTTCTTT

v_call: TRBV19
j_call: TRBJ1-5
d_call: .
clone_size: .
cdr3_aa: CASSIHFGVAWDSNQPQHF
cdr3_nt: TGTGCCAGTAGTATACATTTCGGGGTTGCTTGGGATAGCAATCAGCCCCAGCATTTT